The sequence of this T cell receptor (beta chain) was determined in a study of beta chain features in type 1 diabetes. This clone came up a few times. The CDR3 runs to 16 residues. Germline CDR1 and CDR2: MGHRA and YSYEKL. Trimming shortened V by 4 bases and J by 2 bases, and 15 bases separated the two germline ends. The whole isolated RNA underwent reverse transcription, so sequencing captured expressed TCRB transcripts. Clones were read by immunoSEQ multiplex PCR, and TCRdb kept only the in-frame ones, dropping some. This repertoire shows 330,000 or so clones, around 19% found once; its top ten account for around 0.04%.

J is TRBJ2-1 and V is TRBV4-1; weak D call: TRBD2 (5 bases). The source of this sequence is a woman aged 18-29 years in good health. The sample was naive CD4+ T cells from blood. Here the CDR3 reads CASSLPGRATYNEQFF. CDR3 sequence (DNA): TGCGCCAGCAGCCTCCCGGGAAGGGCCACCTACAATGAGCAGTTCTTC.